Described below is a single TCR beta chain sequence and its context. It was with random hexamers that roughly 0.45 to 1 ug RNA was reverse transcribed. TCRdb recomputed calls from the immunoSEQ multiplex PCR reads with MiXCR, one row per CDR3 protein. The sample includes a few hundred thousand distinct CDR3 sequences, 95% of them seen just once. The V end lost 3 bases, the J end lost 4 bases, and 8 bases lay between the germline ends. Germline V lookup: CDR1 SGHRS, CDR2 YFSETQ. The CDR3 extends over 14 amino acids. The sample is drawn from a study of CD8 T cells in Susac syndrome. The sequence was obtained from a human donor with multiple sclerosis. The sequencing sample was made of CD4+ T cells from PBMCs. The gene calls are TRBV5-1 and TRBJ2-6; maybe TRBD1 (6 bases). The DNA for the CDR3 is TGCGCCAGCAGCTCACAGGGAGGGGCCAACGTCCTGACTTTC. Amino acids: CASSSQGGANVLTF. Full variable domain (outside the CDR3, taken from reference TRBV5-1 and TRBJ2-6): KAGVTQTPRYLIKTRGQQVTLSCSPISGHRSVSWYQQTPGQGLQFLFEYFSETQRNKGNFPGRFSGRQFSNSRSEMNVSTLELGDSALYLCASSSQGGANVLTFGAGSRLTVL.